This T cell receptor beta chain was found in a study of T-cell reconstitution after alpha-beta-depleted transplantation in children. This clonotype showed up just a few times. For TCRbeta, the library was prepared with unique molecular identifiers. Each CDR3 protein gets one entry after TCRdb re-called the PCR reads with MiXCR. The table lists about 400,000 distinct CDR3 sequences, about 20% of them singletons. The CDR3 runs 21 residues. The ends lost 1 base at V and 0 bases at J; junction bases unmatched: 17. Per the germline V gene, CDR1 is MGHRA and CDR2 is YSYEKL. This TCR was recovered from a human donor who donated a stem cell graft to a child with acute myeloid leukemia. The sample here was PBMCs from the stem cell graft donor, taken from the stem cell graft. The J gene is TRBJ2-3, the V gene TRBV4-1, with 9 bases matching TRBD2. The CDR3 nucleotides read TGCGCCAGCAGCCAAGCCACCGCCTTTAGCGGGAGTGCCTCTAGCACAGATACGCAGTATTTT. Translation gives CASSQATAFSGSASSTDTQYF.